This T cell receptor (beta chain) was recorded in a study of tumor-infiltrating lymphocytes in primary liver carcinoma. Study-level findings and limits: Reduced overlap was seen in tumor-adjacent and tumor-blood pairs versus tumor region pairs. Relative to blood, tumors carried a significantly larger fraction of the repertoire in their top 250 clones (p = 0.039). Only about 8-25% of top clones appeared in all five tumor regions.

Making TCR beta cDNA involved approximately 480 ng total RNA and a constant-region primer. For TCR beta, libraries were produced by three nested multiplex PCR rounds using slightly modified ARM-PCR. The first two PCR rounds, approximately 10 cycles each, used TRBV1-TRBV30 forward primers and a C-beta reverse primer. TCRdb redid the calling of the multiplex PCR reads with MiXCR, one entry per CDR3 protein. In the table there are more than 100,000 distinct CDR3 sequences, around two thirds of which are singletons. Concerning this clonotype: Antigen specificity is unknown. One end of the junction fails to match germline, which may point to a read error.

The CDR3 has 18 amino acids. Germline V CDR1 and CDR2: LGHNA, YNFKEQ. Total RNA and DNA came together from 20-30 mg of bulk tissue without cell sorting. Researchers took samples from five separate regions of each tumor. This clonotype was sampled from a woman in her sixties with primary liver carcinoma and hepatitis B virus infection. Sequenced sample: liver tumor tissue from sampling region 1. Subset reported: tumor region T1, superior pole. V and J are TRBV4-2 and TRBJ2-2, with 11 bases identical to TRBD2. CDR3 sequence reads: CASSREVAGGPHSGELFF. CDR3 nucleotides: TGTGCCAGCAGCCGAGAGGTAGCGGGAGGGCCTCACAGCGGGGAGCTATTTTTT.